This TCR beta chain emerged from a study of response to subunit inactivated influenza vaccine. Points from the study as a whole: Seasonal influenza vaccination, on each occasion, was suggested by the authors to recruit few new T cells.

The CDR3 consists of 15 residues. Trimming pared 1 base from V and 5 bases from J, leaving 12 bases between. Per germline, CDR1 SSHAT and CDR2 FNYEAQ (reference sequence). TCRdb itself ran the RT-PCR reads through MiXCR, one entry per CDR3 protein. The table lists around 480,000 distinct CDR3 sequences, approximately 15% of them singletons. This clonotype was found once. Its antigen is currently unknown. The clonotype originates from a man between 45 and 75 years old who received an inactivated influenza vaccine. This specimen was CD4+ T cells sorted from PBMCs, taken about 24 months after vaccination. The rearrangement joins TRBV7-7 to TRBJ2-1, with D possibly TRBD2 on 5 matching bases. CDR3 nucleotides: TGTGCCAGCAGCTTAGGTTTGCGGGCGGACAATGAGCAGTTCTTC. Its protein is CASSLGLRADNEQFF.